This TCR beta chain stems from a study of blood T cells in healthy people across ages. Comment on this clonotype: The antigen remains unidentified.

Using a J-beta primer mix together with a sample-barcoded 5' primer, a second PCR was run for roughly 7 to 12 cycles. TCRdb redid the calling of the 5' RACE reads with MiXCR, one entry per CDR3 protein. The sample lists around 900,000 distinct CDR3 sequences; less than 35% were seen once. Germline V gene sequence: CDR1 MNHEY, CDR2 SVGEGT. This CDR3 is 20 amino acids long. Losses at the gene ends were 2 bases for V and 1 base for J; bases not matched to a gene: 19. Per sample, at least 5 micrograms of total RNA were extracted. General observations from the study: Considered underestimates were the diversity estimates obtained from one million T cells. Age advanced and TCR beta diversity per million T cells fell, roughly linearly.

This chain uses TRBV6-2 or TRBV6-3 with TRBJ1-1; 7 bases are shared with TRBD1. The receptor was isolated from a woman at least 80 years old in good health. The specimen sequenced was blood. The CDR3 sequence: CASSYLGTLRWTGRNTEAFF. For the CDR3, the DNA is TGTGCCAGCAGTTACCTCGGTACACTCCGGTGGACAGGAAGGAACACTGAAGCTTTCTTT.